This T cell receptor beta chain is drawn from a study of control samples from healthy donors and cancer patients. The table came from immunoSEQ multiplex PCR; TCRdb's copy has only in-frame clones and leaves some out. The sample lists under 450,000 clones; 80% to 95% were seen once. Germline values: CDR1 SGDLS, CDR2 YYNGEE. The CDR3 is 13 amino acids. With 4 bases removed from V and 1 base from J, the gap between germline ends came to 9 bases. The TCR was taken from a man between 35 and 55 years old with head and neck cancer. The source material was PBMCs. This sequence joins TRBV9 and TRBJ2-7; weak D call: TRBD1 (6 bases). The CDR3 DNA reads as TGTGCCAGCAGCACAGGACAGTCCTACGAGCAGTACTTC. Its translation is CASSTGQSYEQYF.